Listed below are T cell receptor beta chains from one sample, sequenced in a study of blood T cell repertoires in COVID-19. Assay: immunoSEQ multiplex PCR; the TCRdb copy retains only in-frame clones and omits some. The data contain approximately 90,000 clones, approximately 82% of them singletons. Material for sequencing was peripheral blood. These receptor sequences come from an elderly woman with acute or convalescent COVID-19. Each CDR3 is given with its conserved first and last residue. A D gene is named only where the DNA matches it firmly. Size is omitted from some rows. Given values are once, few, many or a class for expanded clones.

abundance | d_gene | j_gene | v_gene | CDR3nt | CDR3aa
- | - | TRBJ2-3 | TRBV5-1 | TGCGCCAGCAGCCGTCGACCCGGAGGGCGGGAACTCACAGATACGCAGTATTTT | CASSRRPGGRELTDTQYF
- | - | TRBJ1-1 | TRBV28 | TGTGCCAGCAGGGAGGGCGGCAGGCTGAACACTGAAGCTTTCTTT | CASREGGRLNTEAFF
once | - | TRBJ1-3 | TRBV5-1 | TGCGCCAGCAGCTTGATAGGACTCTCTGGAAACACCATATATTTT | CASSLIGLSGNTIYF
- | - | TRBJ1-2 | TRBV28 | TGTGCCAGCAGCTTGGCGGACATGGACTATGGCTACACCTTC | CASSLADMDYGYTF
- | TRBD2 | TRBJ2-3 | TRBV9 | TGTGCCAGCAGCGTCCTAGCGGGGGCGGGAACAGATACGCAGTATTTT | CASSVLAGAGTDTQYF
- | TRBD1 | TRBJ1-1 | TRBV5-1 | TGCGCCAGCAGCCCCGGACAGGGGGGCACTGAAGCTTTCTTT | CASSPGQGGTEAFF
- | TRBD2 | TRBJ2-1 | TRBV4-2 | TGTGCCAGCAGCCAAGATAGGGGGGTAGCGGGAGACTACAATGAGCAGTTCTTC | CASSQDRGVAGDYNEQFF
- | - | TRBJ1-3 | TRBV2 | TGTGCCAGCAGTGGGACAGCTGGAAACACCATATATTTT | CASSGTAGNTIYF
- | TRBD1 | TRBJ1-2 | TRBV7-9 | TGTGCCAGCAGCACCGGGACAGGGGGCTTCTATGGCTACACCTTC | CASSTGTGGFYGYTF
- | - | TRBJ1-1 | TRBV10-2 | TGCGCCAGCAGTCTTTCCGCTGAAGCTTTCTTT | CASSLSAEAFF
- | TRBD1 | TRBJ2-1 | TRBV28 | TGTGCCAGCAGCCCGACAGGGGGCTCCTTCAATGAGCAGTTCTTC | CASSPTGGSFNEQFF
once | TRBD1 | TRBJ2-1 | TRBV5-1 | TGCGCCAGCAGCTTGGAGGGACAGGACCACAATGAGCAGTTCTTC | CASSLEGQDHNEQFF
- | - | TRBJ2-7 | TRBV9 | TGTGCCAGCCAGGGCCCCGCCGGGGGCGAGCAGTACTTC | CASQGPAGGEQYF
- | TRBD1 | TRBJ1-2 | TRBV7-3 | TGTGCCAGCAGCCTCACCCCCGGGACAGGAGGCGCGGAAGGCTACACCTTC | CASSLTPGTGGAEGYTF
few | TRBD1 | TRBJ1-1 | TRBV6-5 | TGTGCCAGCAGGGGGACAGGGCCGAACACTGAAGCTTTCTTT | CASRGTGPNTEAFF
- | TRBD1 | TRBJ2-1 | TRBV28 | TGTGCCAGCCTAGAATCGGGGACAGGCTTGAACAATGAGCAGTTCTTC | CASLESGTGLNNEQFF
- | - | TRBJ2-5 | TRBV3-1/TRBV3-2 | TGTGCCAGCAGCCTAGCGGACTACCAAGAGACCCAGTACTTC | CASSLADYQETQYF
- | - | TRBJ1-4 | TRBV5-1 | TGCGCCAGCAGCTCCGTAGGGGTGGGAAATAATGAAAAACTGTTTTTT | CASSSVGVGNNEKLFF
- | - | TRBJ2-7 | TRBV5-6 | TGTGCCAGCAGCTCCTGGGACATTCAGCCGGGGGAGCAGTACTTC | CASSSWDIQPGEQYF
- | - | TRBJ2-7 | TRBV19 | TGTGCCAGTGTTTCTGAGTCCTACGAGCAGTACTTC | CASVSESYEQYF
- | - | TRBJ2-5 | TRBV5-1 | TGCGCCAGCAGCTTGGGACAGGAAGAGACCCAGTACTTC | CASSLGQEETQYF
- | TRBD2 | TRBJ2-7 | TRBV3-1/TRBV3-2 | TGTGCCAGCAGCTGGACTAGCGGGAGCTACGAGCAGTACTTC | CASSWTSGSYEQYF
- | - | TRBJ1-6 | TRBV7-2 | TGTGCCAGCAGCTTAGACTCAGGGATTAATTCACCCCTCCACTTT | CASSLDSGINSPLHF
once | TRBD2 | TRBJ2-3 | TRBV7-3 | TGTGCCAGCAGTCTTAGGGGTCAGCGGGGGGGCACAGATACGCAGTATTTT | CASSLRGQRGGTDTQYF
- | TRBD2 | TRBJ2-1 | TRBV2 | TGTGCCAGTCAGAGATCTAGCGGGGGTGGTGAGCAGTTCTTC | CASQRSSGGGEQFF
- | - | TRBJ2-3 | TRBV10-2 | TGCGCCAGCAGCGACAGAATTTACACAGATACGCAGTATTTT | CASSDRIYTDTQYF
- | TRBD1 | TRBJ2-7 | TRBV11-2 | TGTGCCAGCAGCCGGCTGGAGGGGACAGGGTCGTACGAGCAGTACTTC | CASSRLEGTGSYEQYF
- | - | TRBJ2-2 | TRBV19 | TGTGCCAGTAGTATAGTCCCGACCGGGGAGCTGTTTTTT | CASSIVPTGELFF
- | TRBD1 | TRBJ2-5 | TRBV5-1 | TGCGCCAGCAGCAGCGGGACAGGGGTGGAGACCCAGTACTTC | CASSSGTGVETQYF